This T cell receptor beta chain was retrieved from a study of T cells after yellow fever vaccination. CDR1 and CDR2 (germline): SGHNT, YYREEE (reference sequence). The CDR3 sequence is 12 residues long. J gave up 6 bases and V 4 bases, and 2 bases lay outside the gene matches. To note about this clonotype: Its antigen is unknown.

Findings and limits, study-wide: Some clonotypes were seen in both the CD4 and the CD8 compartments. These made up a small share and likely arose from convergent recombination. FACS-sorted repertoires could harbor abundant contaminating bulk-population clonotypes. Re-detected after boosting: most primary clones, 96% of CD4 and under 90% of CD8. Weaker, the secondary response peaked sooner, at day 5 versus 15.

TCRdb fed the 5' RACE reads into MiXCR, producing one record per CDR3 protein. The sample records over 70,000 distinct CDR3 sequences, over 7.5% being singletons. Sequences were derived from CD8+ T cells sorted from PBMCs, sampled on the day of the yellow fever booster vaccination. The clonotype was recovered from a man aged 25-45 years who received the YFV17D yellow fever vaccine. V is TRBV5-4 and J is TRBJ2-7; 9 bases align to TRBD2. Written as DNA, the CDR3 is TGTGCCAGCAGCCGTAGCGGGAGCGAGCAGTACTTC. Translation gives CASSRSGSEQYF.